The next 7 T cell receptor beta chains were all read from a single sample in a study of shared clonotypes between healthy human individuals. CD45RO-negative, CCR7-selected cells formed the naive CD8 fraction, which excluded terminally differentiated effector memory CD45RA+ cells. Produced via immunoSEQ multiplex PCR; TCRdb's table is partial and in-frame only. The sample yields some 2,000,000 clones, less than 95% seen once. Material for sequencing was naive CD8+ T cells sorted from blood. Receptors were obtained from a man between 18 and 35 years old in good health.

On this clone itself: Different DNA sequences within this sample yield the same CDR3. The V and J genes are TRBV19 and TRBJ2-7, with D perhaps matching TRBD1 or TRBD2 (6 bases each). The germline V gene has CDR1 LNHDA and CDR2 SQIVND (reference sequence). Between the trimmed V and J ends, which lost 2 bases and 2 bases, there was a span of 10 bases. There are 14 residues in the CDR3. CDR3 residues: CASSIRGPTYEQYF. CDR3 bases: TGTGCCAGTAGTATACGGGGGCCCACCTACGAGCAGTACTTC. The whole variable domain, filled in from reference TRBV19 and TRBJ2-7, reads DGGITQSPKYLFRKEGQNVTLSCEQNLNHDAMYWYRQDPGQGLRLIYYSQIVNDFQKGDIAEGYSVSREKKESFPLTVTSAQKNPTAFYLCASSIRGPTYEQYFGPGTRLTVT.

The V call is TRBV5-1, the J call TRBJ2-5, with a weak D call TRBD1 (5 bases). The J call may be mistaken, given a closer DNA end match to TRBJ2-7. Germline CDR1 SGHRS, CDR2 YFSETQ. CDR3 length: 14 residues. Here the CDR3 DNA reads TGCGCCAGCAGCTTGGGACAGAACTCCTACGAGCAGTACTTC. The encoded protein is CASSLGQNSYEQYF.

The chain uses TRBV4-1 and TRBJ1-2; D is unresolved. CDR3 length: 12 residues. The ends were cut back, 2 bases at V and 6 bases at J, with 7 bases in the middle. Per germline, CDR1 MGHRA and CDR2 YSYEKL. For the CDR3, the DNA is TGCGCCAGCAGCCAACTAGGGCATGGCTACACCTTC. It encodes CASSQLGHGYTF.

The CDR3 sequence is CASTLGQNTEAFF. DNA of the CDR3: TGTGCAAGTACGCTAGGACAGAACACTGAAGCTTTCTTT. The chain uses TRBV7-8 and TRBJ1-1; maybe TRBD1 (5 bases). The germline CDR1 and CDR2 sequences are SGHVS and FQNEAQ. CDR3 length equals 13 residues.

The sample holds a few counts of this clone. V and J are TRBV5-6 and TRBJ1-1; D uncertain. The V and J ends lost 2 bases and 0 bases respectively, with 8 bases between them. Looked up from germline, CDR1 is SGHDT and CDR2 is YYEEEE. This CDR3 is built from 14 residues. The CDR3 coding sequence is TGTGCCAGCAGCTTTAAGGTGATGAACACTGAAGCTTTCTTT. It specifies CASSFKVMNTEAFF.

The chain employs TRBV7-6 and TRBJ2-2; 9 bases map to TRBD2. This CDR3 comprises 18 residues. V was pared by 5 bases and J by 5 bases, with 15 bases of the junction left unmatched. The germline V gene has CDR1 SGHVS and CDR2 FNYEAQ. CDR3 in amino acids: CASSAELSGSVLTGELFF. The DNA of the CDR3 is TGTGCCAGCAGCGCAGAACTTAGCGGGAGTGTCTTAACCGGGGAGCTGTTTTTT.

The rearrangement links TRBV4-1 to TRBJ1-2; D possibly corresponds to TRBD1 (6 bases). This CDR3 is built from 15 residues. Germline V gene data show CDR1 as MGHRA and CDR2 as YSYEKL. Trimming took 3 bases from V and 10 from J, leaving 21 bases between them. The CDR3 DNA follows: TGCGCCAGCAGCCAGCCCGGGACACCGGAATCGGACTACACCTTC. Encoded protein: CASSQPGTPESDYTF.